This T cell receptor beta chain was observed in a study of T cells in localized non-small cell lung cancer. Libraries were prepared by immunoSEQ multiplex PCR; TCRdb keeps only in-frame clonotypes and omits some of them. Of 59,000 or so clones listed, about nine tenths are singletons. This CDR3 has 13 residues. V dropped 6 bases and J dropped 2 bases, with 14 bases sitting between them. Germline lookup yields CDR1 SQVTM and CDR2 ANQGSEA. The V and J genes are TRBV29-1 and TRBJ2-7; D ambiguous. The specimen comprised peripheral blood, sampled before any cancer treatment. This receptor was identified in a man aged 35 to 69 with stage I lung adenocarcinoma. CDR3 DNA sequence: TGCAGCGTCCGACCGACGTCTACCTACGAGCAGTACTTC. Amino acid sequence: CSVRPTSTYEQYF.